This T cell receptor beta chain was recovered during a study of response to subunit inactivated influenza vaccine. Study results and limitations: Every seasonal influenza vaccination brings in few new T cells, the authors suggested.

The CDR3 extends over 16 amino acids. The J segment lost 9 bases and the V segment lost 1 base, leaving 6 bases of the junction unmatched. Germline V lookup: CDR1 SGHRS, CDR2 YFSETQ. This clonotype was counted only a few times. Its antigen is undetermined. Each CDR3 protein is one row after TCRdb ran MiXCR on the RT-PCR reads. The sample contains approximately 530,000 distinct CDR3 sequences, approximately 7.8% of which appear only once. The chain recombines TRBV5-1 with TRBJ2-1, with 14 bases identical to TRBD2. Sample: PBMCs from blood, taken less than 30 months after vaccination. The clonotype was recovered from a man aged 50-75 years who received an inactivated influenza vaccine. The CDR3 DNA is TGCGCCAGCAGCTTGCCCGGACTAGCGGGAGGCGGTGAGCAGTTCTTC. It encodes CASSLPGLAGGGEQFF.